These 29 T cell receptor beta chains originate from one sample sequenced in a study of T cell responses to AZD1222 COVID-19 vaccine. TCRdb's table, derived via immunoSEQ multiplex PCR, lists solely in-frame clones and lacks some. The sample has 95,000 to 100,000 clones, roughly 84% seen once. Sequenced material: peripheral blood, taken on day 0 of AZD1222 vaccination. Receptors originate from an adult in good health.

The genes are TRBV9 and TRBJ2-3, with 10 bases aligning to TRBD1. The V gene end was trimmed by 0 bases and the J gene end by 6 bases; junction bases not matched to a gene: 4. Per the germline V gene, CDR1 is SGDLS and CDR2 is YYNGEE. There are 15 residues in the CDR3. This CDR3 reads CASSVGGQGSDTQYF. CDR3 bases: TGTGCCAGCAGCGTAGGGGGACAGGGGTCGGATACGCAGTATTTT.

The chain combines TRBV18 with TRBJ2-7; D assignment may be TRBD1 or TRBD2 (5 bases each). The V gene's germline CDR1 is KGHSH and CDR2 LQKENI. V dropped 3 bases and J dropped 6 bases, with 15 bases sitting between them. The CDR3 has 14 amino acids. The CDR3 coding sequence is TGTGCCAGCTCACCGGTGCAGGGTCGGGGCGAGCAGTACTTC. It specifies CASSPVQGRGEQYF.

This clone turned up a few times. The gene calls are TRBV2 and TRBJ1-4; TRBD1 matches 7 bases. The CDR3 extends over 15 amino acids. Germline-derived CDR1 and CDR2 are SNHLY and FYNNEI. The V gene end was trimmed by 5 bases and the J gene end by 5 bases; junction bases not matched to a gene: 8. CDR3 sequence: CASSPTGEINEKLFF. DNA of the CDR3: TGTGCCAGCAGTCCTACAGGGGAGATAAATGAAAAACTGTTTTTT.

The chain joins TRBV15 to TRBJ1-1, with 7 bases aligning to TRBD1. V dropped 6 bases and J dropped 4; count of bases not matched to a gene: 8. The germline V gene encodes CDR1 LNHNV and CDR2 YYDKDF (reference sequence). CDR3 length: 14 residues. The CDR3: CATSPNRGGTEAFF. CDR3 coding DNA: TGTGCCACCAGTCCGAACAGGGGCGGCACTGAAGCTTTCTTT. The full variable domain, in which reference TRBV15 and TRBJ1-1 provide the parts outside the CDR3, is DAMVIQNPRYQVTQFGKPVTLSCSQTLNHNVMYWYQQKSSQAPKLLFHYYDKDFNNEADTPDNFQSRRPNTSFCFLDIRSPGLGDTAMYLCATSPNRGGTEAFFGQGTRLTVV.

CDR3 amino acids: CASSLEQITGELFF. The CDR3 DNA follows: TGCGCCAGCAGCTTGGAACAGATCACCGGGGAGCTGTTTTTT. This chain joins TRBV5-1 and TRBJ2-2; D is ambiguous. This CDR3 spans 14 amino acids. V was shortened by 0 bases and J by 4 bases, with 7 bases between the two germline ends. Looked up from germline, CDR1 is SGHRS and CDR2 is YFSETQ. Based on the CDR3 plus reference TRBV5-1 and TRBJ2-2, the full variable domain is KAGVTQTPRYLIKTRGQQVTLSCSPISGHRSVSWYQQTPGQGLQFLFEYFSETQRNKGNFPGRFSGRQFSNSRSEMNVSTLELGDSALYLCASSLEQITGELFFGEGSRLTVL.

This chain connects TRBV30 to TRBJ1-1; no reliable D call. In germline, CDR1 is GTSNPN, CDR2 SVGIG (reference sequence). The V end was cut by 2 bases, the J end by 0 bases, with 13 bases between. The CDR3 runs 15 residues. This CDR3 is CAWSSLGEVNTEAFF. Written as DNA, the CDR3 is TGTGCCTGGAGTTCTCTCGGAGAGGTGAACACTGAAGCTTTCTTT. Looking up the rest from reference TRBV30 and TRBJ1-1 gives the full variable domain: SQTIHQWPATLVQPVGSPLSLECTVEGTSNPNLYWYRQAAGRGLQLLFYSVGIGQISSEVPQNLSASRPQDRQFILSSKKLLLSDSGFYLCAWSSLGEVNTEAFFGQGTRLTVV.

The rearrangement uses TRBV5-6 and TRBJ1-1; 9 bases match TRBD1. The CDR3 covers 16 residues. Germline V gives CDR1 SGHDT, CDR2 YYEEEE. V dropped 0 bases and J dropped 7; count of bases not matched to a gene: 10. As DNA, the CDR3 is TGTGCCAGCAGCTTGGTGGGGGACAGGGCAGTGAATGAAGCTTTCTTT. Its translation is CASSLVGDRAVNEAFF. Full variable domain (rest looked up from reference TRBV5-6 and TRBJ1-1): DAGVTQSPTHLIKTRGQQVTLRCSPKSGHDTVSWYQQALGQGPQFIFQYYEEEERQRGNFPDRFSGHQFPNYSSELNVNALLLGDSALYLCASSLVGDRAVNEAFFGQGTRLTVV.

Written as DNA, the CDR3 is TGTGCCAGCAGTTGGACAGGGGCTAACTATGGCTACACCTTC. This codes for CASSWTGANYGYTF. The J gene is TRBJ1-2, the V gene TRBV28; TRBD1 matches 9 bases. Germline values: CDR1 MDHEN, CDR2 SYDVKM. Trimming at V came to 4 bases and at J to 0 bases, leaving 0 bases not matched to a gene. This CDR3 has 14 amino acids.

This clone has a single count. The chain has TRBV30 and TRBJ1-5; 8 bases are shared with TRBD1. Looked up from germline, CDR1 is GTSNPN and CDR2 is SVGIG (reference sequence). This CDR3 comprises 14 residues. Losses at the gene ends were 0 bases for V and 5 bases for J; bases not matched to a gene: 3. The CDR3 region has the DNA TGTGCCTGGAGTGTCGACAGGGGTGATCAGCCCCAGCATTTT. Amino acids: CAWSVDRGDQPQHF.

V and J are TRBV19 and TRBJ1-3; D is unclear. The CDR3 has 14 residues. V was shortened by 3 bases and J by 2 bases, with 8 bases between the two germline ends. The V gene's germline CDR1 is LNHDA and CDR2 SQIVND (reference sequence). The CDR3 here is CASSIRGTGNTIYF. CDR3 in DNA: TGTGCCAGTAGTATCCGGGGAACTGGAAACACCATATATTTT.

The V gene is TRBV11-2, the J gene TRBJ2-2, with D tentatively TRBD1 or TRBD2 (5 bases each). The CDR3 has 14 amino acids. Germline lookup yields CDR1 SGHAT and CDR2 FQNNGV. Trimming took 0 bases from V and 6 from J, leaving 8 bases between them. This CDR3 is CASSLERGAGELFF. The CDR3 nucleotides are TGTGCCAGCAGCTTAGAAAGAGGGGCCGGGGAGCTGTTTTTT.

The V call is TRBV6-1, the J call TRBJ2-7; the match to TRBD1 covers 7 bases. This CDR3 is built from 15 residues. Losses at the gene ends were 1 base for V and 2 bases for J; bases not matched to a gene: 5. The germline gives CDR1 MNHNS, CDR2 SASEGT. CDR3 nucleotides: TGTGCCAGCAGTGAAGGACAGGGTCTAGCCTACGAGCAGTACTTC. Its translation: CASSEGQGLAYEQYF.

The chain recombines TRBV28 with TRBJ1-4; D perhaps matches TRBD1 (5 bases). CDR3 length: 14 residues. Trimming pared 1 base from V and 4 bases from J, leaving 7 bases between. Germline V gene data show CDR1 as MDHEN and CDR2 as SYDVKM. The CDR3 sequence: CASSLSQGNEKLFF. Here the CDR3 DNA reads TGTGCCAGCAGTTTATCCCAGGGTAATGAAAAACTGTTTTTT. The whole variable domain, remainder taken from reference TRBV28 and TRBJ1-4, is DVKVTQSSRYLVKRTGEKVFLECVQDMDHENMFWYRQDPGLGLRLIYFSYDVKMKEKGDIPEGYSVSREKKERFSLILESASTNQTSMYLCASSLSQGNEKLFFGSGTQLSVL.

The rearrangement joins TRBV10-3 to TRBJ1-2; unclear D gene. Trimming took 6 bases from V and 8 from J, leaving 16 bases between them. The CDR3 spans 13 residues. The germline gives CDR1 ENHRY, CDR2 SYGVKD. CDR3 in amino acids: CAISWPDGRGYTF. In DNA, the CDR3 is TGTGCCATCAGCTGGCCGGATGGGAGAGGCTACACCTTC.

This clone was seen more than once but under ten times. The rearrangement uses TRBV11-2 and TRBJ1-2; no clear D gene. The CDR3 length is 14 residues. Germline V gene sequence: CDR1 SGHAT, CDR2 FQNNGV. V was pared by 1 base and J by 4 bases, with 10 bases between. The CDR3 spells CASSLGRDGYGYTF. CDR3 sequence (DNA): TGTGCCAGCAGCTTAGGGCGTGATGGCTATGGCTACACCTTC.

The V gene is TRBV5-8, the J gene TRBJ1-4; 8 nucleotides align to TRBD1. CDR3 size: 14 residues. Trimming at V came to 3 bases and at J to 8 bases, leaving 6 bases not matched to a gene. Germline V CDR1 and CDR2: SGHTS, YDEGEE. The CDR3 DNA follows: TGTGCCAGCAGCTGGACAGGGTCGGGAGAAAAACTGTTTTTT. Encoded protein: CASSWTGSGEKLFF.

The gene calls are TRBV4-2 and TRBJ2-7; tentatively, D is TRBD1 or TRBD2 (6 bases each). From germline, CDR1 is LGHNA and CDR2 YNFKEQ. This CDR3 has 14 residues. The V end lost 1 base, the J end lost 0 bases, and 7 bases lay between the germline ends. CDR3 region: CASSQGGASYEQYF. CDR3 sequence (DNA): TGTGCCAGCAGCCAAGGGGGGGCCTCCTACGAGCAGTACTTC.

The genes are TRBV10-2 and TRBJ2-7, with 14 bases that match TRBD2. Germline V CDR1 and CDR2: WSHSY, SAAADI. The ends lost 6 bases at V and 4 bases at J; junction bases unmatched: 2. There are 14 residues in the CDR3. The CDR3 DNA sequence: TGCGCCAGCAGAGGGACTAGCGGGAGTTACGAGCAGTACTTC. Protein: CASRGTSGSYEQYF.

The rearrangement joins TRBV19 to TRBJ1-3; the D is unclear. Looked up from germline, CDR1 is LNHDA and CDR2 is SQIVND (reference sequence). V gave up 5 bases and J gave up 0 bases, with 11 bases separating them. This CDR3 contains 15 residues. The CDR3 reads CASSETAVSGNTIYF. The CDR3 coding sequence is TGTGCCAGTAGTGAAACAGCGGTCTCTGGAAACACCATATATTTT.

The rearrangement links TRBV2 to TRBJ1-5, with D uncertain. Germline V gives CDR1 SNHLY, CDR2 FYNNEI. The CDR3 is made up of 14 amino acids. V was cut by 4 bases and J by 1 base, with 8 bases left in between. The CDR3 nucleotides read TGTGCCAGCAGTGTTGGTCAGAGCAATCAGCCCCAGCATTTT. Its translation: CASSVGQSNQPQHF.

The rearrangement uses TRBV28 and TRBJ1-5; tentatively, D is TRBD1 (5 bases). The CDR3 is 18 amino acids. Germline V gene sequence: CDR1 MDHEN, CDR2 SYDVKM. Trimming took off 5 bases at V and 4 bases at J, with 24 bases between the two ends. In DNA, the CDR3 is TGTGCCAGCAGTAGCCCGTTCAGGGTACGGGGGAAAAATCAGCCCCAGCATTTT. Translating gives CASSSPFRVRGKNQPQHF.

The gene calls are TRBV7-2 and TRBJ2-3; perhaps TRBD1 as D (5 bases). This CDR3 spans 15 amino acids. Trimming left V 0 bases short and J 2 bases short, with 9 bases between. Germline V CDR1 and CDR2: SGHTA, FQGNSA. Here the CDR3 reads CASSLAGPDTDTQYF. The CDR3, as DNA: TGTGCCAGCAGCTTAGCGGGGCCGGACACAGATACGCAGTATTTT.

This clone was observed a handful of times. The rearrangement uses TRBV7-9 and TRBJ1-1; no firm D call. Trimming cost V 1 base and J 11 bases, with 17 bases left between them. The germline V gene encodes CDR1 SEHNR and CDR2 FQNEAQ (reference sequence). The CDR3 is made up of 14 amino acids. DNA of the CDR3: TGTGCCAGCAGCTTAGGGAGGACCTCCCGTGAGGCTTTCTTT. As protein: CASSLGRTSREAFF.

The chain joins TRBV30 to TRBJ1-2; D call uncertain. CDR1 and CDR2 from the germline V gene are GTSNPN and SVGIG (reference sequence). The CDR3 consists of 11 residues. Trimming stripped 0 bases from V and 10 bases from J, with 9 bases between. The CDR3 DNA is TGTGCCTGGAGTGTAGGTCGCGTCTACACCTTC. Its translation: CAWSVGRVYTF.

This clone was counted between two and nine times. Here the CDR3 reads CASSTFGQVGSVEQFF. The CDR3, as DNA: TGTGCCAGTAGCACTTTCGGGCAGGTTGGTTCCGTTGAGCAGTTCTTC. The chain has TRBV19 and TRBJ2-1; D call uncertain. The germline V gene has CDR1 LNHDA and CDR2 SQIVND (reference sequence). This CDR3 has 16 residues. Trimming removed 6 bases from V and 9 bases from J, with 24 bases in between.

The chain recombines TRBV7-2 with TRBJ2-2; D call uncertain. Trimming pared 5 bases from V and 5 bases from J, leaving 9 bases between. From germline, CDR1 is SGHTA and CDR2 FQGNSA. There are 13 residues in the CDR3. The CDR3 protein is CASSKSTTGELFF. DNA of the CDR3: TGTGCCAGCAGCAAATCAACGACCGGGGAGCTGTTTTTT.

The chain links TRBV19 to TRBJ2-3; 8 nucleotides line up with TRBD1. This CDR3 is built from 14 residues. Germline V CDR1 and CDR2: LNHDA, SQIVND (reference sequence). V shed 2 bases, J shed 2 bases, and the junction held 0 bases outside the gene matches. For the CDR3, the DNA is TGTGCCAGTAGTATACAGGGGGCCACAGATACGCAGTATTTT. Protein product: CASSIQGATDTQYF. Drawing the rest from reference TRBV19 and TRBJ2-3, the complete variable domain is DGGITQSPKYLFRKEGQNVTLSCEQNLNHDAMYWYRQDPGQGLRLIYYSQIVNDFQKGDIAEGYSVSREKKESFPLTVTSAQKNPTAFYLCASSIQGATDTQYFGPGTRLTVL.

This chain joins TRBV6-5 and TRBJ1-1, with D perhaps matching TRBD1 (5 bases). The CDR3 consists of 12 residues. Trimming cost V 5 bases and J 7 bases, with 11 bases left between them. Germline loops: CDR1 MNHEY, CDR2 SVGAGI. The CDR3 DNA is TGTGCCAGCAGTCCCAGACAGCTTGAAGCTTTCTTT. It translates to CASSPRQLEAFF.

Remarks on this clone: Other DNA sequences in the sample encode the same CDR3. The chain is built from TRBV11-2 and TRBJ1-1, with D perhaps matching TRBD1 (5 bases). Germline assignment: CDR1 SGHAT and CDR2 FQNNGV. The CDR3 loop spans 15 amino acids. The germline V and J ends were trimmed by 3 bases and 4 bases, with 15 bases remaining between them. This CDR3 reads CASSLLPGQGTEAFF. The CDR3 bases are TGTGCCAGCAGCTTGCTTCCGGGGCAGGGCACTGAAGCTTTCTTT.